The 21 T cell receptor beta chains given below trace back to one sample, sequenced in a study of T cell changes during pregnancy in multiple sclerosis. Only in-frame clones appear in the TCRdb table, and some are missing; sequencing was by immunoSEQ multiplex PCR. The sample carries 35,000 to 50,000 clones, over 80% recorded once. The sequenced sample was CD4+ T cells from peripheral blood mononuclear cells, obtained in the third trimester of pregnancy. Every receptor here comes from a female donor in good health, enrolled as a control in a pregnancy study.

This chain joins TRBV21-1 and TRBJ1-4; no check of the table's D call, TRBD1, against the DNA was made. TRBV21-1 is annotated as a pseudogene. This CDR3 has 18 amino acids. The CDR3 spells CASSNKDRPQLGNEKLFF. The CDR3 nucleotides read TGTGCCAGCAGCAATAAGGACAGGCCACAACTTGGTAATGAAAAACTGTTTTTT.

The chain uses TRBV5-5 and TRBJ2-1, with 9 bases lining up with TRBD1. Germline V gives CDR1 SGHKS, CDR2 YYEKEE (reference sequence). Germline trimming cut 3 bases from V and 4 bases from J; bases unmatched to any gene: 5. The length of the CDR3 is 15 residues. This CDR3 is CASSSGTGTYNEQFF. CDR3 bases: TGTGCCAGCAGCTCCGGGACAGGGACGTACAATGAGCAGTTCTTC.

The chain couples TRBV9 to TRBJ1-3, with D unclear. Trimming removed 0 bases at V and 4 bases at J, with 8 bases between. This CDR3 is 14 amino acids long. CDR1 SGDLS and CDR2 YYNGEE come from the germline V gene. CDR3 bases: TGTGCCAGCAGCGTAGCCCTAGCCGGAAACACCATATATTTT. It yields the protein CASSVALAGNTIYF.

The chain uses TRBV25-1 and TRBJ2-5, with D tentatively TRBD2 (5 bases). This CDR3 comprises 13 residues. Trimming took off 9 bases at V and 5 bases at J, with 16 bases between the two ends. Germline lookup yields CDR1 MGHDK and CDR2 SYGVNS. The CDR3 is CASRRSGLETQYF. Written as DNA, the CDR3 is TGTGCCAGTCGGAGGAGTGGGTTGGAGACCCAGTACTTC.

In its sample, this clone was seen once. The J gene is TRBJ2-3, the V gene TRBV18; the match to TRBD1 covers 7 bases. Germline V gene data show CDR1 as KGHSH and CDR2 as LQKENI. V lost 2 bases and J lost 4; bases outside the gene matches: 0. The CDR3 spans 13 residues. CDR3 bases: TGTGCCAGCTCACCAGGGACAGCAGATACGCAGTATTTT. This sequence encodes CASSPGTADTQYF. Supplemented by reference TRBV18 and TRBJ2-3, the full variable domain reads NAGVMQNPRHLVRRRGQEARLRCSPMKGHSHVYWYRQLPEEGLKFMVYLQKENIIDESGMPKERFSAEFPKEGPSILRIQQVVRGDSAAYFCASSPGTADTQYFGPGTRLTVL.

This chain links TRBV9 with TRBJ2-1, with a tentative D call TRBD2 (6 bases). The length of the CDR3 is 13 residues. Trimming cost V 3 bases and J 6 bases, with 10 bases left between them. Germline-derived CDR1 and CDR2 are SGDLS and YYNGEE. This CDR3 reads CASSGGEGNEQFF. CDR3 bases: TGTGCCAGCAGCGGGGGGGAAGGCAATGAGCAGTTCTTC.

This chain joins TRBV5-1 and TRBJ2-7, with 12 bases identical to TRBD1. CDR3 length: 14 residues. Germline V lookup: CDR1 SGHRS, CDR2 YFSETQ. V dropped 3 bases and J dropped 7; count of bases not matched to a gene: 5. CDR3: CASSSGQGASEQYF. The CDR3 coding sequence is TGCGCCAGCAGCTCGGGACAGGGGGCATCAGAGCAGTACTTC.

V is TRBV14 and J is TRBJ1-2; the D is unclear. Deletions cut 0 bases from V and 8 bases from J, with 25 bases between. Germline lookup yields CDR1 SGHDN and CDR2 FVKESK. CDR3 size: 18 residues. The CDR3 spells CASSQDSGLLGGAKGYTF. The CDR3 nucleotides are TGTGCCAGCAGCCAAGATTCGGGTCTTTTAGGAGGCGCGAAAGGCTACACCTTC.

The rearrangement links TRBV6-6 to TRBJ2-7; 9 nucleotides agree with TRBD1. The CDR3 contains 15 residues. Trimming at V came to 5 bases and at J to 2 bases, leaving 7 bases not matched to a gene. CDR1 and CDR2 from the germline V gene are MNHNY and SVGAGI (reference sequence). The CDR3 here is CASSPNRDRAYEQYF. The CDR3 DNA is TGTGCCAGCAGTCCTAACCGGGACAGGGCCTACGAGCAGTACTTC.

The genes are TRBV10-2 and TRBJ1-2, with 9 bases matching TRBD1. This CDR3 is built from 16 residues. Per the germline V gene, CDR1 is WSHSY and CDR2 is SAAADI. With V trimmed by 6 bases and J by 2 bases, 10 bases remained unmatched. The CDR3 DNA reads as TGCGCCAGCAGCCACCCCCGGACAGGGGAAAACTATGGCTACACCTTC. Its translation: CASSHPRTGENYGYTF.

J is TRBJ2-3 and V is TRBV27; possible D gene TRBD2, 5 bases. The CDR3 extends over 16 amino acids. CDR1 and CDR2 (germline): MNHEY, SMNVEV (reference sequence). Deletions cut 3 bases from V and 2 bases from J, with 15 bases between. The CDR3 DNA reads as TGTGCCAGCAGTTTTCAGCGGTGGGCCACCACAGATACGCAGTATTTT. This translates into CASSFQRWATTDTQYF.

In its sample, this clone was seen once. This sequence joins TRBV15 and TRBJ2-3; D is perhaps TRBD2 (6 bases). CDR3 size: 15 residues. The germline V gene encodes CDR1 LNHNV and CDR2 YYDKDF (reference sequence). The V gene lost 1 base and the J gene lost 4 bases, with 12 bases spanning the gap. CDR3 DNA: TGTGCCACCAGCAGAGGGTACGGGAGTCCAGATACGCAGTATTTT. This codes for CATSRGYGSPDTQYF.

This sequence joins TRBV7-2 and TRBJ2-3; the match to TRBD2 covers 8 bases. The CDR3 consists of 16 residues. Germline CDR1 is SGHTA and CDR2 is FQGNSA. The J segment lost 4 bases and the V segment lost 1 base, leaving 7 bases of the junction unmatched. The CDR3 spells CASSLVGGRTPDTQYF. For the CDR3, the DNA is TGTGCCAGCAGCTTAGTGGGCGGGAGGACCCCAGATACGCAGTATTTT.

The chain joins TRBV19 to TRBJ1-2, with D uncertain. The germline CDR1 and CDR2 sequences are LNHDA and SQIVND (reference sequence). The CDR3 is 14 residues long. Deletions cut 7 bases from V and 9 bases from J, with 21 bases between. The CDR3 DNA is TGTGCCAGTACCTCTAAGAGAGGGTCGGGGAGCTACACCTTC. Protein sequence: CASTSKRGSGSYTF.

This chain links TRBV2 with TRBJ2-5; 7 nucleotides match TRBD2. J lost 5 bases, V lost 7 bases, and 7 bases had no gene match. Germline CDR1 reads SNHLY; CDR2 reads FYNNEI. The CDR3 covers 13 residues. DNA for the CDR3: TGTGCCAGCAACCAGCGGGGCAGCGAGACCCAGTACTTC. This codes for CASNQRGSETQYF.

On this clone itself: Different DNA sequences within this sample yield the same CDR3. V usage is TRBV7-9 and J usage is TRBJ2-3, with 7 bases matching TRBD2. This CDR3 has 15 amino acids. Germline V gene lookup returns CDR1 SEHNR and CDR2 FQNEAQ (reference sequence). The ends lost 3 bases at V and 0 bases at J; junction bases unmatched: 3. The DNA for the CDR3 is TGTGCCAGCAGCTTGGTGGGGGGGAGCACAGATACGCAGTATTTT. Translated, it gives CASSLVGGSTDTQYF.

This clone was counted only a few times. The chain uses TRBV6-1 and TRBJ2-7, with D perhaps matching TRBD2 (6 bases). The CDR3 length is 14 residues. Trimming left V 6 bases short and J 3 bases short, with 15 bases between. Germline V CDR1 and CDR2: MNHNS, SASEGT. The CDR3 is CASRSSVNVYEQYF. CDR3 coding DNA: TGTGCCAGCAGATCTAGCGTTAATGTCTACGAGCAGTACTTC.

CDR3 DNA: TGTGCCAGCTCACCATTGGCGGGGCAGGGGGGCTCTGGCTACACCTTC. Encoded protein: CASSPLAGQGGSGYTF. This rearrangement joins TRBV18 to TRBJ1-2; 7 positions agree with TRBD1. The CDR3 is 16 amino acids. V dropped 2 bases and J dropped 7; count of bases not matched to a gene: 13. Germline CDR1 and CDR2: KGHSH and LQKENI.

This CDR3 reads CASSYPGTVNTEAFF. In DNA form, the CDR3 reads TGTGCCAGCAGCTACCCCGGGACAGTTAACACTGAAGCTTTCTTT. The chain joins TRBV5-6 to TRBJ1-1; 7 bases are shared with TRBD1. CDR3 length equals 15 residues. V shed 3 bases, J shed 2 bases, and the junction held 7 bases outside the gene matches. The V gene's germline CDR1 is SGHDT and CDR2 YYEEEE.

This clone was picked up a small number of times. The gene calls are TRBV27 and TRBJ2-7; no clear D. The CDR3 runs 15 residues. Germline V gives CDR1 MNHEY, CDR2 SMNVEV (reference sequence). Deletions cut 0 bases from V and 2 bases from J, with 11 bases between. The CDR3 protein is CASSLSPSRTYEQYF. The DNA of the CDR3 is TGTGCCAGCAGTTTATCCCCCTCTAGAACCTACGAGCAGTACTTC.

The chain recombines TRBV7-2 with TRBJ1-1, with D possibly matching TRBD1 (6 bases). The germline V gene has CDR1 SGHTA and CDR2 FQGNSA. The ends were cut back, 1 base at V and 2 bases at J, with 14 bases in the middle. The CDR3 sequence is 16 residues long. CDR3 residues: CASSLGLRTANTEAFF. CDR3 nucleotide sequence: TGTGCCAGCAGCTTAGGCCTCCGGACAGCTAACACTGAAGCTTTCTTT.